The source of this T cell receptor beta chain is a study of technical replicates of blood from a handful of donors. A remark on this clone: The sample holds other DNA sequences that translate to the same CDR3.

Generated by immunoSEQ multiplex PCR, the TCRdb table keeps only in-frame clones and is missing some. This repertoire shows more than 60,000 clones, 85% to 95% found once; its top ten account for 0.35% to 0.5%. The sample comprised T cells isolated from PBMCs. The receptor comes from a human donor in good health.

The CDR3 is CASSPGLAGYEQYF. DNA for the CDR3: TGTGCCAGCAGCCCAGGGCTAGCGGGATACGAGCAGTACTTC. This sequence joins TRBV7-2 and TRBJ2-7; 9 bases are shared with TRBD2. Trimming took 5 bases from V and 4 from J; bases not matched to a gene: 6. The CDR3 loop spans 14 amino acids. CDR1 and CDR2 from the germline V gene are SGHTA and FQGNSA. The variable domain in full, completed from reference TRBV7-2 and TRBJ2-7, reads GAGVSQSPSNKVTEKGKDVELRCDPISGHTALYWYRQSLGQGLEFLIYFQGNSAPDKSGLPSDRFSAERTGGSVSTLTIQRTQQEDSAVYLCASSPGLAGYEQYFGPGTRLTVT.